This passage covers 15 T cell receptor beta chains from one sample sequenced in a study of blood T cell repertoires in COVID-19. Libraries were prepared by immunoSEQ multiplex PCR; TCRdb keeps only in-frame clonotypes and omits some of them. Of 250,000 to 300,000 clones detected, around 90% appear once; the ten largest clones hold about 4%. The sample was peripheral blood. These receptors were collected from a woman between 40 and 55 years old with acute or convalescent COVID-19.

The CDR3 DNA reads TGTGCCAGCAGCTACACCGGGACTAGCGGGGTTGGGTTCTTC. This translates into CASSYTGTSGVGFF. The rearrangement links TRBV7-9 to TRBJ2-1; TRBD2 matches 13 bases. Trimming removed 4 bases from V and 15 bases from J; junction bases left unmatched: 9. CDR1 is SEHNR and CDR2 is FQNEAQ in the germline V gene (reference sequence). The length of the CDR3 is 14 residues.

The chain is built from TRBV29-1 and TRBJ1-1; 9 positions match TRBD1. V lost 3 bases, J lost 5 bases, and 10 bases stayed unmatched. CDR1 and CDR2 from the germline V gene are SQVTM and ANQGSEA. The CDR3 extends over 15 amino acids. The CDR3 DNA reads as TGCAGCGTTGACCCCACGGACAGGGGAGAGACTGAAGCTTTCTTT. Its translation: CSVDPTDRGETEAFF.

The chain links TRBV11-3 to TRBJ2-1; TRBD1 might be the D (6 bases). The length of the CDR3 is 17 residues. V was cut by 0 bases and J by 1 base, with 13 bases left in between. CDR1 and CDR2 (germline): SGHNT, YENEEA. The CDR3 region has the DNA TGTGCCAGCAGCTTAGACTCACCGAGGGGGTCCTACAATGAGCAGTTCTTC. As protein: CASSLDSPRGSYNEQFF.

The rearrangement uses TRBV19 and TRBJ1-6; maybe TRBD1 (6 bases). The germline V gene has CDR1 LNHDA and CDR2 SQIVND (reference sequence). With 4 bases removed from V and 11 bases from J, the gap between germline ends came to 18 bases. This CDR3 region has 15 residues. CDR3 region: CASSTADSSRTPLHF. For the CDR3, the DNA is TGTGCCAGTAGTACAGCGGACAGTAGCCGGACACCCCTCCACTTT.

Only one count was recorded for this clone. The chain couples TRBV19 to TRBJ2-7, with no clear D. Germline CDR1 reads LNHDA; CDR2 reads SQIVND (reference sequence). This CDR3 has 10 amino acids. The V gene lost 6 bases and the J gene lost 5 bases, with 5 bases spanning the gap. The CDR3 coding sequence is TGTGCCAGTAGGTTCAACGAGCAGTACGTC. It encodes CASRFNEQYV.

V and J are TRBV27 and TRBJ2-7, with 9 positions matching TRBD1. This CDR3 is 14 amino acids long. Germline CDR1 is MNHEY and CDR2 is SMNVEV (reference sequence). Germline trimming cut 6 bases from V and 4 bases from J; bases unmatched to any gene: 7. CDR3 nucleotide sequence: TGTGCCAGCAGCCGTGACAGGGGGGTTTACGAGCAGTACGTC. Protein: CASSRDRGVYEQYV.

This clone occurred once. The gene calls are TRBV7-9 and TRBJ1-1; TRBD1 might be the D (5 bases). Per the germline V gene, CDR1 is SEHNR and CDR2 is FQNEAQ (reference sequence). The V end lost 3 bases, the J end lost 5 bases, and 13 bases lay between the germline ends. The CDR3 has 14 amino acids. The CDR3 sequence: CASSFGGVYTEAFF. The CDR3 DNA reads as TGTGCCAGCAGCTTCGGGGGGGTATATACTGAAGCTTTCTTT.

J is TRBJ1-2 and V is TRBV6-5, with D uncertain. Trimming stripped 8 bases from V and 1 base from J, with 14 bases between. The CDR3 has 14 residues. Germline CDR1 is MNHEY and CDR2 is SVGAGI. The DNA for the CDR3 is TGTGCCAGCCCCTCTTCCCAGGATAACTATGGCTACACCTTC. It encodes CASPSSQDNYGYTF.

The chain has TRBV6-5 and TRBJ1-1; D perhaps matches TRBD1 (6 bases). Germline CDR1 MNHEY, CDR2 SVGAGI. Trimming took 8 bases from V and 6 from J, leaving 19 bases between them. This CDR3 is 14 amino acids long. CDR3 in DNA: TGTGCCAGCCAAAAACAGGGTCGTAGCGCTGAAGCTTTCTTT. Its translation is CASQKQGRSAEAFF.

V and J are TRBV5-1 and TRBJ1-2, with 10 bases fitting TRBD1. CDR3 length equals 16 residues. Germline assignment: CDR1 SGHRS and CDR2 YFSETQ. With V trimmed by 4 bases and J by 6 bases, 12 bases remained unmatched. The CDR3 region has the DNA TGCGCCAGCAGCCGAAACCGGGACAGGGGAATGGATGGCTACACCTTC. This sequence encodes CASSRNRDRGMDGYTF.

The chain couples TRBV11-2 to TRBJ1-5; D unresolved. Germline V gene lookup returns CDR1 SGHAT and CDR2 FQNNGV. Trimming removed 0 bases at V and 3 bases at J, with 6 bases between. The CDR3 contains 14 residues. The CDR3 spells CASSLEFNNQPQHF. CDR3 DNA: TGTGCCAGCAGCTTAGAATTTAACAATCAGCCCCAGCATTTT. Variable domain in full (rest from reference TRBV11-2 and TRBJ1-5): EAGVAQSPRYKIIEKRQSVAFWCNPISGHATLYWYQQILGQGPKLLIQFQNNGVVDDSQLPKDRFSAERLKGVDSTLKIQPAKLEDSAVYLCASSLEFNNQPQHFGDGTRLSIL.

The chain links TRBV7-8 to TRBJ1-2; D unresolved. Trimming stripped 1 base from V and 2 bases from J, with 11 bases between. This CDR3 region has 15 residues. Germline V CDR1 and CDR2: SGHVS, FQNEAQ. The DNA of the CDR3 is TGTGCCAGCAGCTTAGAGTTGGGAGCGAACTATGGCTACACCTTC. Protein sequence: CASSLELGANYGYTF.

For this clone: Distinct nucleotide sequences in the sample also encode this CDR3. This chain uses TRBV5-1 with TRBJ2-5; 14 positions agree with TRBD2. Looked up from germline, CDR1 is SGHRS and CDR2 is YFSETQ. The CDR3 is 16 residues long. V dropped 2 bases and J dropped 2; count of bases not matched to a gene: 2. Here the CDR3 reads CASSLGLAGGQETQYF. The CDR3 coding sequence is TGCGCCAGCAGCTTAGGACTAGCGGGGGGTCAAGAGACCCAGTACTTC.

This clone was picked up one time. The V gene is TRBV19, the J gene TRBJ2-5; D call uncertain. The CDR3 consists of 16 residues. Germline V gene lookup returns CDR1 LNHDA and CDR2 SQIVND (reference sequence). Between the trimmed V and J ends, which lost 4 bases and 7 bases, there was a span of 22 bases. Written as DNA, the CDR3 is TGTGCCAGTAGTAGTCAAAACGACGCGGTGTCTACGACCCAGTACTTC. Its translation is CASSSQNDAVSTTQYF.

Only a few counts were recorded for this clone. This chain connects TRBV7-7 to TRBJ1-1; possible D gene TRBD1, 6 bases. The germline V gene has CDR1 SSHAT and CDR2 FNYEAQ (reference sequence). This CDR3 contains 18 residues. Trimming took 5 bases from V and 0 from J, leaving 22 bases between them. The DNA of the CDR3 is TGTGCCAGCAGCCTCACCGGGGGGGCGCGGTCCGTGAACACTGAAGCTTTCTTT. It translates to CASSLTGGARSVNTEAFF.